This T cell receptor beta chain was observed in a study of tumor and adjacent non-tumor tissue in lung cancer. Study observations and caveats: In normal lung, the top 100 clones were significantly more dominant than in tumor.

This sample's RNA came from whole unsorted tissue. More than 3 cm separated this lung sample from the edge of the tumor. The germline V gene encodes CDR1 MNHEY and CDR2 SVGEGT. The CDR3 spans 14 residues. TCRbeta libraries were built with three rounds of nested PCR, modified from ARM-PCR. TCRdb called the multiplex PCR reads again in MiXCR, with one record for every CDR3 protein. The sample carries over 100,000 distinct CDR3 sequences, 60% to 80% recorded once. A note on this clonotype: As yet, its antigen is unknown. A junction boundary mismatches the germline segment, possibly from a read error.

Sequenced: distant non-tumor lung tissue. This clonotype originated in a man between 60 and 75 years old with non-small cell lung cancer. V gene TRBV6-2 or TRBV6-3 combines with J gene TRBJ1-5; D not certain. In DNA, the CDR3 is TGTGCCAGCAGCGCCCCATCGGACGGGATAAGGCAGCATTTC. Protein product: CASSAPSDGIRQHF.